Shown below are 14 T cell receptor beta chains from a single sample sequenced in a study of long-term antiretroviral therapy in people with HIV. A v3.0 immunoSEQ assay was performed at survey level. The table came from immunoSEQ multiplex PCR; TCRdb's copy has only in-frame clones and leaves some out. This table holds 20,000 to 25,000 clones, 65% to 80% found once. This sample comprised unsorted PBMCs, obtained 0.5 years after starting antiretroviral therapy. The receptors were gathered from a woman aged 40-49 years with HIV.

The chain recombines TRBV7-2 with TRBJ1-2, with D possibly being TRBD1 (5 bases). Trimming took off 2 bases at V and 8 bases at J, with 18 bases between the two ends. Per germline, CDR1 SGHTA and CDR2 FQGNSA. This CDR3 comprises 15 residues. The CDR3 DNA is TGTGCCAGCAGCTTATCCGGGGACCTAAACCGGGGCTACACCTTC. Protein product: CASSLSGDLNRGYTF. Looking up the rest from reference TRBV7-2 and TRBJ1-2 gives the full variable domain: GAGVSQSPSNKVTEKGKDVELRCDPISGHTALYWYRQSLGQGLEFLIYFQGNSAPDKSGLPSDRFSAERTGGSVSTLTIQRTQQEDSAVYLCASSLSGDLNRGYTFGSGTRLTVV.

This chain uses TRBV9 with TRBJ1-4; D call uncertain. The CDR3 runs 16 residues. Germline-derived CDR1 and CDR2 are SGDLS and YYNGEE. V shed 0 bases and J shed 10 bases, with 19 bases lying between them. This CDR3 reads CASSVAAGPLDAKLFF. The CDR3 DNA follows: TGTGCCAGCAGCGTAGCGGCAGGTCCGCTTGACGCAAAACTGTTTTTT.

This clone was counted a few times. CDR3 bases: TGTGCCAGCAGAGACAGGGTGAACTATGGCTACACCTTC. Translated: CASRDRVNYGYTF. The V gene is TRBV9, the J gene TRBJ1-2; 7 bases line up with TRBD1. The CDR3 has 13 residues. The junction had 3 bases not matched to a gene; V was cut back by 5 bases and J by 2 bases. Germline V gene sequence: CDR1 SGDLS, CDR2 YYNGEE. The full variable domain, in which reference TRBV9 and TRBJ1-2 provide the parts outside the CDR3, is DSGVTQTPKHLITATGQRVTLRCSPRSGDLSVYWYQQSLDQGLQFLIQYYNGEERAKGNILERFSAQQFPDLHSELNLSSLELGDSALYFCASRDRVNYGYTFGSGTRLTVV.

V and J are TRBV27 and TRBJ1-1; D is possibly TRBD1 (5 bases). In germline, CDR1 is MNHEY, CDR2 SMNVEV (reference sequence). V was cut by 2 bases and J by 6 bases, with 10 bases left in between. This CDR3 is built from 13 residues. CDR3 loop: CASSLGGEAEAFF. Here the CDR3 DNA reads TGTGCCAGCAGTTTAGGGGGGGAGGCTGAAGCTTTCTTT.

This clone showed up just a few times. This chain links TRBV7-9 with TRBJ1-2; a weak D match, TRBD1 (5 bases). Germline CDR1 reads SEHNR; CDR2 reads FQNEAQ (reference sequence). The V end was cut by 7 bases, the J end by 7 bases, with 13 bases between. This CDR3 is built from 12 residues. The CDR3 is CASNRNQGGYTF. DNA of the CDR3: TGTGCCAGCAACCGCAACCAGGGTGGCTACACCTTC.

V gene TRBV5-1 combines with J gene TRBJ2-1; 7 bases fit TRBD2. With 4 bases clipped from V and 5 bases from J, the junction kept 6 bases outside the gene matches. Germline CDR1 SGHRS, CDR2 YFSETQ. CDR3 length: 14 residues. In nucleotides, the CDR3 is TGCGCCAGCAGCCCCGGACTAGGAGACAATGAGCAGTTCTTC. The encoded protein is CASSPGLGDNEQFF.

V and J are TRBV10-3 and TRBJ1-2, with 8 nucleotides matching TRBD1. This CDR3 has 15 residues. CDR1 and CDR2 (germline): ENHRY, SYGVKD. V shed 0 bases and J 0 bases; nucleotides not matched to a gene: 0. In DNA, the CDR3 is TGTGCCATCAGTGAGTCGGGACAGGCTAACTATGGCTACACCTTC. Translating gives CAISESGQANYGYTF.

The DNA of the CDR3 is TGTGCCAGTAGTATAGGAACCGCCAGGACAGGGGGGAAAGAGACCCAGTACTTC. Amino acid sequence: CASSIGTARTGGKETQYF. The chain is built from TRBV19 and TRBJ2-5, with 10 nucleotides matching TRBD1. This CDR3 is 18 amino acids long. J lost 3 bases, V lost 1 base, and 11 bases had no gene match. Germline V CDR1 and CDR2: LNHDA, SQIVND (reference sequence).

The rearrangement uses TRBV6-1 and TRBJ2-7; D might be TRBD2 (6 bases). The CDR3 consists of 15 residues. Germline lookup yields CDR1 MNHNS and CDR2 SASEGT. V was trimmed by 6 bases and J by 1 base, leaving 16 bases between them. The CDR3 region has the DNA TGTGCCAGCAGCGCAAGGTGGGGGGTTTCCTACGAGCAGTACTTC. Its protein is CASSARWGVSYEQYF.

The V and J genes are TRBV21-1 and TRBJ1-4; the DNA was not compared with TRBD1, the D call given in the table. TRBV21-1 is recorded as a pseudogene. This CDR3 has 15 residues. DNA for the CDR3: TGTGCCAGCAGCAAAGAGTACCAGGGTAATGAAAAACTGTTTTTT. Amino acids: CASSKEYQGNEKLFF.

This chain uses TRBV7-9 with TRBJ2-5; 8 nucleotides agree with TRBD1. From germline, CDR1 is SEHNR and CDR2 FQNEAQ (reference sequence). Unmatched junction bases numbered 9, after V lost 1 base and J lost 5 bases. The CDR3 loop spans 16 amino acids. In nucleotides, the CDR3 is TGTGCCAGCAGCTTAGTGCTCGGACAGGGTCGGGAGACCCAGTACTTC. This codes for CASSLVLGQGRETQYF.

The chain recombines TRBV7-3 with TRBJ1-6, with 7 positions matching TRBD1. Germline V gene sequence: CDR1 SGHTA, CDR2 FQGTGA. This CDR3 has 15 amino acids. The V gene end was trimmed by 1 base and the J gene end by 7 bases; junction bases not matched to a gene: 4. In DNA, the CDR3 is TGTGCCAGCAGCTTAAATACAGGGGTCAATTCACCCCTCCACTTT. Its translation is CASSLNTGVNSPLHF.

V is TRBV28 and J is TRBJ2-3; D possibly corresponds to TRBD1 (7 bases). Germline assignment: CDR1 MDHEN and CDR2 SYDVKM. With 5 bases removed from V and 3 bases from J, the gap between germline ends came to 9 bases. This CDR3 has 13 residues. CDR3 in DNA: TGTGCCAGCAGTCAGGGGGGAACAGATACGCAGTATTTT. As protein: CASSQGGTDTQYF.

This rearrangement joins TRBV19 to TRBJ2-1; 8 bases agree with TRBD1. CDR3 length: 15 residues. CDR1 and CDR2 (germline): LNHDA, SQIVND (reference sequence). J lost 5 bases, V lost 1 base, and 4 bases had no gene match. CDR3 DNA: TGTGCCAGTAGTATAGGGGACAGGCCGGACAATGAGCAGTTCTTC. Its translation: CASSIGDRPDNEQFF.